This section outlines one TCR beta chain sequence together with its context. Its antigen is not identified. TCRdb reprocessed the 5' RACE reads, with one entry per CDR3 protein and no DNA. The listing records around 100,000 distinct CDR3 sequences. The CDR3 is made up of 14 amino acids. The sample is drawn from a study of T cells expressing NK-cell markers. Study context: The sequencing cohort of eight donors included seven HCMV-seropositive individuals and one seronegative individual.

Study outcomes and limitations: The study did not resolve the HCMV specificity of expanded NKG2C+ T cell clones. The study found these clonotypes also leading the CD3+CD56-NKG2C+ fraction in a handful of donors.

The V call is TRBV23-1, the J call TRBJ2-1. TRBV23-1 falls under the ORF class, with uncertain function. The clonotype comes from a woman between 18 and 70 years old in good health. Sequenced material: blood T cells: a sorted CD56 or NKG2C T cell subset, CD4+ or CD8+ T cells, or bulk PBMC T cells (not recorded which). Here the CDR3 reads CASSLGKANNEQFF.